This TCR beta chain was sequenced during a study of cytomegalovirus exposure and HLA in healthy donors. Study observations and caveats: DRB1 showed the most TCR associations and HLA-C the fewest in a later analysis, as rates varied by HLA locus. TCR beta chains associated with HLA were, in a later analysis, more clonally expanded than equally common others. Common viral pathogens (according to a later analysis) appeared linked to several of the most significant clusters.

With respect to this clone: Its antigen is unidentified.

Between the trimmed V and J ends, which lost 4 bases and 1 base, there was a span of 16 bases. This CDR3 is 16 amino acids long. Germline V CDR1 and CDR2: SGHVS, FNYEAQ. The PCR contained 60 Vbeta and 13 Jbeta primers. Profiled with immunoSEQ multiplex PCR; TCRdb holds only in-frame clones, not every one. In the table there are some 160,000 clones, 65% to 90% of which are singletons. The source material was PBMCs. The receptor's source is a young woman in good health and CMV-seronegative. The chain is built from TRBV7-6 and TRBJ2-5; D possibly corresponds to TRBD2 (7 bases). The DNA for the CDR3 is TGTGCCAGCAGCTCGAAACACGGGGGGCCCCAAGAGACCCAGTACTTC. This translates into CASSSKHGGPQETQYF.